This T cell receptor beta chain was identified during a study of early T cells in non-severe SARS-CoV-2 infection. Researchers tagged individual cDNA molecules with unique molecular identifiers. A single record per CDR3 protein comes from TCRdb applying MiXCR to the 5' RACE reads. The sample includes under 70,000 distinct CDR3 sequences, around 10% of them seen just once. This clonotype appeared many times. Germline lookup yields CDR1 SEHNR and CDR2 FQNEAQ (reference sequence). The CDR3 runs to 18 residues. Trimming took 5 bases from V and 2 from J; bases not matched to a gene: 10. Sequencing was performed on whole blood. This clonotype was sampled from an adult who was a healthcare worker with PCR-confirmed SARS-CoV-2 infection or an uninfected control (not recorded which). This chain links TRBV7-9 with TRBJ2-6; 9 nucleotides align to TRBD1. CDR3 in DNA: TGTGCCAGCAGCCCGACTTCCGGGACAGGGACTGGGGCCAACGTCCTGACTTTC. Translation gives CASSPTSGTGTGANVLTF.